Detailed here is one T cell receptor (beta chain). Its antigen remains unknown. This CDR3 spans 14 amino acids. V was trimmed by 4 bases and J by 2 bases, leaving 13 bases between them. The germline V gene encodes CDR1 SGHRS and CDR2 YFSETQ. The entry originates in a study of tumor and adjacent non-tumor tissue in lung cancer. About the study: Each sample yielded 3.5 million to 5 million productive TCRbeta reads on average.

The library came from three nested PCR rounds adapted from ARM-PCR protocols. Via MiXCR, TCRdb re-called the multiplex PCR reads, giving one row per CDR3 protein. The sample lists about 75,000 distinct CDR3 sequences, approximately 68% occurring once. No cell sorting was done before RNA was extracted from the tissue. More than 3 cm separated this lung sample from the edge of the tumor. Study results and caveats: Higher tumor TCR diversity was associated with shorter survival. TCR diversity was significantly greater in tumor than normal lung tissue.

The clonotype comes from a woman aged 45-60 years with non-small cell lung cancer. The gene calls are TRBV5-1 and TRBJ2-7, with D perhaps TRBD1 (6 bases). The sample consisted of distant non-tumor lung tissue. CDR3 nucleotide sequence: TGCGCCAGCAGCCAACAGGGACAAGCCTACGAGCAGTACTTC. It is translated as CASSQQGQAYEQYF.